These T cell receptor beta chains were read from a single sample in a study of cytomegalovirus exposure and HLA in healthy donors. Libraries were prepared by immunoSEQ multiplex PCR; TCRdb keeps only in-frame clonotypes and omits some of them. The repertoire holds about 55,000 clones, roughly 80% seen once, with approximately 1.4% in the top ten. Specimen: PBMCs. All receptors derive from a man aged 25 to 45 in good health and CMV-seronegative. The CDR3 runs from the conserved cysteine through the conserved F or W. A D gene is named only where the DNA matches it firmly. Not every row has a clone size; where given, it reads once, few, many or a size class.

v_call	clone_size	j_call	d_call	cdr3_length	cdr3_nt	cdr3_aa
TRBV18	.	TRBJ2-7	TRBD2	12	TGTGCCAGCTCACTAGCGGGGCAGGAGCAGTACTTC	CASSLAGQEQYF
TRBV7-2	.	TRBJ1-2	TRBD1	17	TGTGCCAGCAGCTTACTTTCCGCCGATGACAGGGTTTATGGCTACACCTTC	CASSLLSADDRVYGYTF
TRBV2	.	TRBJ1-2	TRBD1	14	TGTGCCAGCAGCCCGGGACAGAATAACTATGGCTACACCTTC	CASSPGQNNYGYTF
TRBV19	.	TRBJ1-1	TRBD1	15	TGTGCCAGTAGTATGGGCAGGGGGCGATACACTGAAGCTTTCTTT	CASSMGRGRYTEAFF
TRBV19	once	TRBJ2-2	.	14	TGTGCCAGTAGTTCGACGGGAGACACCGGGGAGCTGTTTTTT	CASSSTGDTGELFF
TRBV28	.	TRBJ2-2	TRBD2	16	TGTGCCAGCAGTTCTGGGACTAGCAAGCGCACCGGGGAGCTGTTTTTT	CASSSGTSKRTGELFF
TRBV11-3	.	TRBJ2-7	TRBD2	13	TGTGCCAGCAGCCAGGGACTAGCCTACGAGCAGTACTTC	CASSQGLAYEQYF
TRBV7-9	.	TRBJ2-2	.	14	TGTGCCAGCAGCTTCGACAGCAACACCGGGGAGCTGTTTTTT	CASSFDSNTGELFF
TRBV4-3	.	TRBJ1-2	TRBD1	14	TGCGCCAGCAGCCAAGAAGGACAGGGCTATGGCTACACCTTC	CASSQEGQGYGYTF
TRBV27	.	TRBJ1-1	.	16	TGTGCCAGCAGTTATCGTGGTCATTCTATGAACACTGAAGCTTTCTTT	CASSYRGHSMNTEAFF
TRBV6-5	.	TRBJ1-5	.	15	TGTGCCAGCAGAAAAACAGGGAGGGTGAATCAGCCCCAGCATTTT	CASRKTGRVNQPQHF
TRBV4-2	once	TRBJ2-7	.	15	TGTGCCAGCAGCCCACAACAGGGAGCCTCCTACGAGCAGTACTTC	CASSPQQGASYEQYF
TRBV7-9	.	TRBJ1-5	TRBD1	16	TGTGCCAGCAGCCAATGGACAGGGAGGGACCATCAGCCCCAGCATTTT	CASSQWTGRDHQPQHF
TRBV6-4	once	TRBJ2-5	.	14	TGTGCCAGCGGTACGCGGGGCCCTTACGGGGCCCAGTACTTC	CASGTRGPYGAQYF
TRBV7-2	.	TRBJ2-4	TRBD2	16	TGTGCCAGCAGCTTAGGGACTAGCGGGAGGGGGAACATTCAGTACTTC	CASSLGTSGRGNIQYF
TRBV5-4	.	TRBJ2-1	TRBD2	15	TGTGCCAGCATTCAGGGCGGGGGGGCCGTCAATGAGCAGTTCTTC	CASIQGGGAVNEQFF
TRBV28	.	TRBJ2-7	.	14	TGTGCCAGCAGTTTAAGCGGTCCCCCCTACGAGCAGTACTTC	CASSLSGPPYEQYF
TRBV6-6	.	TRBJ1-6	TRBD1	15	TGTGCCAGCAGCCAGCCGGGACAGAATTCTTCACCCCTCCACTTT	CASSQPGQNSSPLHF
TRBV29-1	few	TRBJ1-4	TRBD1	14	TGCAGCGTTGCCCCGACAGGGACAAATGAAAAACTGTTTTTT	CSVAPTGTNEKLFF
TRBV7-2	once	TRBJ2-7	.	12	TGTGCCAGCAGTTTAAGAGGGGGCGAGCAGTACTTC	CASSLRGGEQYF
TRBV7-6	.	TRBJ2-7	.	12	TGTGCCAGCAGCTCCTCAGGGGCCGAGCAGTACTTC	CASSSSGAEQYF
TRBV11-1	.	TRBJ1-1	TRBD1	14	TGTGCCAGCAGCTTCCGACAGGGCAACACTGAAGCTTTCTTT	CASSFRQGNTEAFF
TRBV9	.	TRBJ2-3	.	17	TGTGCCAGCAGCGTAGCGTCTGGTAGCAGATACACAGATACGCAGTATTTT	CASSVASGSRYTDTQYF
TRBV7-2	once	TRBJ2-7	.	16	TGTGCCAGCAGCAATCGCTCCGGGGGATACTCCTACGAGCAGTACTTC	CASSNRSGGYSYEQYF
TRBV19	once	TRBJ2-6	.	19	TGTGCCAGTAGTCAAGAGGGTGGGCGACCCCGCTCTGGGGCCAACGTCCTGACTTTC	CASSQEGGRPRSGANVLTF
TRBV14	.	TRBJ2-7	TRBD1	14	TGTGCCAGCAGCCAGAGACAGGGGCCCTACGAGCAGTACTTC	CASSQRQGPYEQYF
TRBV5-6	.	TRBJ2-1	TRBD2	14	TGTGCCAGCAGCCTATCCGGGGGGAGGCATGAGCAGTTCTTC	CASSLSGGRHEQFF
TRBV2	.	TRBJ2-5	.	13	TGTGCCAGCAGTGAGGGGCAGTTGGAGACCCAGTACTTC	CASSEGQLETQYF
TRBV27	few	TRBJ1-5	TRBD1	15	TGTGCCAGCAGTTTTGGGACAGGGGGCAATCAGCCCCAGCATTTT	CASSFGTGGNQPQHF
TRBV11-2	.	TRBJ2-2	TRBD2	16	TGTGCCAGCAGCCAACGGGGACTAGCGAACACCGGGGAGCTGTTTTTT	CASSQRGLANTGELFF
TRBV7-9	.	TRBJ1-5	.	16	TGTGCCAGCAGCTCTTGGACAGCTTATAGCAATCAGCCCCAGCATTTT	CASSSWTAYSNQPQHF
TRBV4-2	.	TRBJ2-2	TRBD2	15	TGTGCCAGCAGCCAAGATACTAGCGGGGCCGGGGAGCTGTTTTTT	CASSQDTSGAGELFF
TRBV10-3	few	TRBJ2-7	TRBD1	19	TGTGCCATCAGTGACACCACCACGGGGACAGCCGCTCACACCTACGAGCAGTACTTC	CAISDTTTGTAAHTYEQYF
TRBV6-5	.	TRBJ2-7	TRBD1	15	TGTGCCAGCAGTTACTCGCCGGACAGGGCCTACGAGCAGTACTTC	CASSYSPDRAYEQYF
TRBV28	.	TRBJ2-3	.	14	TGTGCTAGCAGTAATGGGGGCGCGCCAGATACGCAGTATTTT	CASSNGGAPDTQYF
TRBV10-3	.	TRBJ1-2	.	14	TGTGCCATCAGTGCCGCCCGAGCTAACTATGGCTACACCTTC	CAISAARANYGYTF
TRBV4-3	few	TRBJ2-1	.	16	TGCGCCAGCAGCCAAGCTGTCTCCCAGTTCTACAATGAGCAGTTCTTC	CASSQAVSQFYNEQFF
TRBV7-2	.	TRBJ2-7	.	13	TGTGCCAGCAGCCCCACAGGAGCTTACGAGCAGTACTTC	CASSPTGAYEQYF
TRBV2	.	TRBJ1-1	TRBD1	14	TGTGCCAGCAGTGAGCAGGGGGGGAACACTGAAGCTTTCTTT	CASSEQGGNTEAFF
TRBV4-1	few	TRBJ1-5	.	14	TGCGCCAGCAGCCAAGACCCTCATACAGGGCCCCAGCATTTT	CASSQDPHTGPQHF
TRBV6-1	.	TRBJ2-7	TRBD2	15	TGTGCCAGCAGTGACCCCCGGGGGGGCGTCTACGAGCAGTACTTC	CASSDPRGGVYEQYF
TRBV5-1	.	TRBJ1-3	.	13	TGCGCCAGCAGCTTAGACACTGGAAACACCATATATTTT	CASSLDTGNTIYF
TRBV4-2	few	TRBJ1-5	.	16	TGTGCCAGCAGCCAAGATTCGGGGGGCAGGAATCAGCCCCAGCATTTT	CASSQDSGGRNQPQHF
TRBV11-3	few	TRBJ2-7	TRBD1	14	TGTGCCAGCAGCCCCCGGGACAGGGTGAACGAGCAGTACTTC	CASSPRDRVNEQYF
TRBV27	.	TRBJ2-7	TRBD2	20	TGTGCCAGCAGTCTAACAAAAAGGGGACTAGCGGGAATGAGATCCTACGAGCAGTACTTC	CASSLTKRGLAGMRSYEQYF
TRBV5-1	.	TRBJ2-2	.	14	TGCGCCAGCAGCCCCTGGACAGACACCGGGGAGCTGTTTTTT	CASSPWTDTGELFF
TRBV4-3	.	TRBJ2-5	TRBD1	18	TGCGCCAGCAGCCAAGACGAAAGGGGACAGGGGGCAGGAGAGACCCAGTACTTC	CASSQDERGQGAGETQYF
TRBV13	.	TRBJ1-3	TRBD1	18	TGTGCCAGCAGGGATTCAGGGGGAGGCCCCGTTTCTGGAAACACCATATATTTT	CASRDSGGGPVSGNTIYF
TRBV9	.	TRBJ2-7	TRBD1	14	TGTGCCAGCAGCGTATTTGGACAGGGGGGCGAGCAGTACTTC	CASSVFGQGGEQYF
TRBV27	.	TRBJ1-1	.	13	TGTGCCAGCAGTTTAGGTGGACGAGGGGAAGCTTTCTTT	CASSLGGRGEAFF
TRBV7-2	.	TRBJ2-7	.	14	TGTGCCAGCAGCTTAGGAGGCCCTCGGAGAGAGCAGTACTTC	CASSLGGPRREQYF
TRBV6-4	.	TRBJ1-2	TRBD1	15	TGTGCCAGCAGTGATCGTACAGGGGGCAGCTATGGCTACACCTTC	CASSDRTGGSYGYTF
TRBV29-1	once	TRBJ2-7	TRBD1	14	TGCAGCGTTGTCAATGGGGACAGGGGCAACGAGCAGTACTTC	CSVVNGDRGNEQYF
TRBV28	.	TRBJ1-6	TRBD1	15	TGTGCCAGCAGCCGCGACAGGGTGACGAATTCACCCCTCCACTTT	CASSRDRVTNSPLHF
TRBV15	once	TRBJ2-7	.	15	TGTGCCACCAGCAGAGATATGGCGGATACCTACGAGCAGTACTTC	CATSRDMADTYEQYF
TRBV10-3	.	TRBJ1-6	TRBD1	13	TGTGCCGTCGGGACAGGGGCTTACCCACCCCTCCACTTT	CAVGTGAYPPLHF
TRBV2	.	TRBJ2-1	.	15	TGTGCCAGCAGAAAGGGACATCAGGCCTTTCATGAGCAGTTCTTC	CASRKGHQAFHEQFF
TRBV4-1	few	TRBJ1-5	.	14	TGCGCCAGCAGCCAAGAGCGGGCCTATCAGCCCCAGCATTTT	CASSQERAYQPQHF